The 32 T cell receptor beta chains below were found in one sample sequenced in a study of blood T cell repertoires in COVID-19. Assay: immunoSEQ multiplex PCR; the TCRdb copy retains only in-frame clones and omits some. The data contain under 250,000 clones, 75% to 85% of them seen just once; the ten biggest clones take up approximately 4.5%. Sequencing was carried out using peripheral blood. These receptors came from an older woman with acute or convalescent COVID-19.

CDR3 DNA: TGTGCCAGCAGCGGTGAAAGGGGGCGACTACGGACCTTC. Protein: CASSGERGRLRTF. The gene calls are TRBV6-5 and TRBJ1-2; 7 nucleotides agree with TRBD1. After removal of 6 bases from V and 14 bases from J, the junction contained 15 bases not matched to a gene. CDR3 length: 13 amino acids. Germline values: CDR1 MNHEY, CDR2 SVGAGI.

The chain uses TRBV3-1 (or the pseudogene TRBV3-2) and TRBJ2-2; D possibly corresponds to TRBD1 (5 bases). Trimming pared 3 bases from V and 6 bases from J, leaving 8 bases between. Looked up from germline, CDR1 is LGHDT and CDR2 is YNNKEL (reference sequence). The CDR3 consists of 13 residues. Here the CDR3 reads CASSHKGAGELFF. In DNA, the CDR3 is TGTGCCAGCAGCCATAAAGGGGCCGGGGAGCTGTTTTTT.

The chain carries TRBV5-6 and TRBJ1-6, with unresolved D. Trimming removed 1 base at V and 7 bases at J, with 9 bases between. This CDR3 has 14 residues. The germline V gene encodes CDR1 SGHDT and CDR2 YYEEEE. In DNA, the CDR3 is TGTGCCAGCAGCTTGCCAAGCCAAAATTCACCCCTCCACTTT. Protein product: CASSLPSQNSPLHF.

J is TRBJ1-5 and V is TRBV18; unclear D gene. Trimming removed 2 bases from V and 9 bases from J, with 5 bases in between. CDR3 length: 11 residues. Per the germline V gene, CDR1 is KGHSH and CDR2 is LQKENI. The DNA for the CDR3 is TGTGCCAGCTCACCAGGGAGGCCCCAGCATTTT. This encodes CASSPGRPQHF.

The chain is built from TRBV5-1 and TRBJ2-1; D perhaps matches TRBD1 (6 bases). The CDR3 consists of 14 residues. CDR1 is SGHRS, CDR2 YFSETQ, per germline. V was cut by 0 bases and J by 10 bases, with 14 bases left in between. The CDR3 DNA reads as TGCGCCAGCAGCTTGGGGACAACAGGGATAGAGCAGTTCTTC. This translates into CASSLGTTGIEQFF.

Only a few counts were recorded for this clone. The chain couples TRBV2 to TRBJ1-3; tentatively, D is TRBD1 (5 bases). Germline CDR1 is SNHLY and CDR2 is FYNNEI. The ends were cut back, 2 bases at V and 0 bases at J, with 11 bases in the middle. This CDR3 spans 16 amino acids. This chain's CDR3 is CASSEIREYSGNTIYF. CDR3 DNA: TGTGCCAGCAGTGAAATCAGGGAATACTCTGGAAACACCATATATTTT.

This chain uses TRBV10-1 with TRBJ2-3; 9 bases are shared with TRBD1. V gave up 10 bases and J gave up 2 bases; unmatched junction bases: 13. The CDR3 runs to 16 residues. In germline, CDR1 is WNHNN, CDR2 SYGVQD (reference sequence). The CDR3 loop reads CATNPEQGANTDTQYF. The CDR3 nucleotides are TGCGCCACCAATCCGGAACAGGGGGCGAACACAGATACGCAGTATTTT.

The CDR3 nucleotides read TGTGCCAGTAGGACCCAGACGGGAGCTGGGGGTTCACCCCTCCACTTT. Translation: CASRTQTGAGGSPLHF. The V gene is TRBV19, the J gene TRBJ1-6, with D possibly being TRBD1 (5 bases). This CDR3 is 16 amino acids long. Germline CDR1 reads LNHDA; CDR2 reads SQIVND (reference sequence). Trimming took 6 bases from V and 9 from J, leaving 21 bases between them.

This clone was observed once. This sequence joins TRBV2 and TRBJ2-5, with TRBD2 matching over 8 bases. CDR1 is SNHLY, CDR2 FYNNEI, per germline. This CDR3 is 14 amino acids long. Trimming at V came to 4 bases and at J to 2 bases, leaving 3 bases not matched to a gene. CDR3 sequence: CASSVSGVQETQYF. CDR3 nucleotides: TGTGCCAGCAGTGTTAGCGGGGTGCAAGAGACCCAGTACTTC.

The chain uses TRBV4-3 and TRBJ1-1, with 7 bases fitting TRBD1. This CDR3 comprises 14 residues. Germline V gene lookup returns CDR1 LGHNA and CDR2 YSLEER. The V segment lost 8 bases and the J segment 0 bases; nucleotides outside the gene matches: 6. CDR3 residues: CASSQDRLNTEAFF. For the CDR3, the DNA is TGCGCCAGCTCCCAGGACAGGTTGAACACTGAAGCTTTCTTT.

The rearrangement uses TRBV27 and TRBJ2-1; D perhaps matches TRBD2 (6 bases). The V end was cut by 2 bases, the J end by 12 bases, with 23 bases between. CDR1 is MNHEY, CDR2 SMNVEV, per germline (reference sequence). The CDR3 sequence is 16 residues long. The CDR3 sequence: CASSLRGSTMRRGQFF. CDR3 bases: TGTGCCAGCAGTTTACGGGGGTCTACAATGAGAAGGGGGCAGTTCTTC.

V is TRBV6-5 and J is TRBJ1-5, with TRBD1 as a possible D gene (6 bases). Trimming cost V 0 bases and J 7 bases, with 13 bases left between them. This CDR3 region has 15 residues. Germline V gene data show CDR1 as MNHEY and CDR2 as SVGAGI. CDR3 in amino acids: CASSYSLGAGQPQHF. The CDR3 region has the DNA TGTGCCAGCAGTTACTCGTTGGGGGCAGGGCAGCCCCAGCATTTT.

This clone showed up just a few times. The rearrangement links TRBV6-6 to TRBJ1-3; TRBD1 matches at 8 bases. The CDR3 consists of 15 residues. Germline-derived CDR1 and CDR2 are MNHNY and SVGAGI (reference sequence). V was clipped by 7 bases and J by 4 bases; unmatched bases: 9. The CDR3 coding sequence is TGTGCCAGCAACCAAGCAGGGGGCCCGGGAAACACCATATATTTT. Protein sequence: CASNQAGGPGNTIYF.

The rearrangement joins TRBV18 to TRBJ2-1; D is possibly TRBD1 (6 bases). The CDR3 extends over 16 amino acids. V lost 5 bases and J lost 4, with 18 bases in between. Germline CDR1 reads KGHSH; CDR2 reads LQKENI. CDR3 amino acids: CASSFPGQLAYNEQFF. The DNA for the CDR3 is TGTGCCAGCTCATTTCCGGGACAACTTGCATACAATGAGCAGTTCTTC.

This clone was seen only once. The chain carries TRBV19 and TRBJ1-4; 10 positions agree with TRBD1. The V and J ends lost 5 bases and 7 bases, in that order; junction bases with no gene match: 10. The CDR3 spans 16 residues. Germline V gene data show CDR1 as LNHDA and CDR2 as SQIVND (reference sequence). The chain's CDR3 is CASSSEGTGAPEKLFF. The CDR3 nucleotides are TGTGCCAGTAGTTCCGAGGGGACAGGGGCGCCTGAAAAACTGTTTTTT.

V gene TRBV5-6 combines with J gene TRBJ1-1, with unresolved D. CDR1 and CDR2 (germline): SGHDT, YYEEEE. The CDR3 is 15 amino acids. V lost 0 bases, J lost 0 bases, and 9 bases lay in between. CDR3 sequence: CASSLVAVMNTEAFF. CDR3 bases: TGTGCCAGCAGCTTGGTGGCGGTTATGAACACTGAAGCTTTCTTT.

The chain recombines TRBV28 with TRBJ2-1; 8 nucleotides match TRBD2. After removal of 6 bases from V and 15 bases from J, the junction contained 7 bases not matched to a gene. From germline, CDR1 is MDHEN and CDR2 SYDVKM. The CDR3 is made up of 11 amino acids. CDR3 DNA sequence: TGTGCCAGCAGAGGGACGGGGGGGACGTTCTTC. It codes for CASRGTGGTFF.

V is TRBV5-1 and J is TRBJ1-6; tentatively, D is TRBD1 (6 bases). In germline, CDR1 is SGHRS, CDR2 YFSETQ. V lost 1 base, J lost 8 bases, and 13 bases lay in between. The CDR3 length is 15 residues. The CDR3 DNA follows: TGCGCCAGCAGCTTGATAGGCAGGGGAGATTCACCCCTCCACTTT. Protein sequence: CASSLIGRGDSPLHF.

The V call is TRBV5-4, the J call TRBJ2-7; TRBD2 matches 7 bases. Germline CDR1 and CDR2: SGHNT and YYREEE (reference sequence). Germline trimming cut 0 bases from V and 2 bases from J; bases unmatched to any gene: 5. This CDR3 has 15 residues. This CDR3 reads CASSLGGGEAYEQYF. CDR3 bases: TGTGCCAGCAGCTTGGGCGGGGGTGAAGCCTACGAGCAGTACTTC.

The V gene is TRBV29-1, the J gene TRBJ1-2; TRBD1 is a possible D gene (5 bases). The CDR3 length is 13 residues. Trimming left V 5 bases short and J 6 bases short, with 16 bases between. Germline V gene sequence: CDR1 SQVTM, CDR2 ANQGSEA. CDR3 sequence: CSVKLGLLNGYTF. CDR3 coding DNA: TGCAGCGTTAAACTGGGACTGCTTAATGGCTACACCTTC.

This clone was detected only once. The rearrangement uses TRBV12-3 or TRBV12-4 and TRBJ2-3; the D gene is possibly TRBD2 (5 bases). This CDR3 spans 11 amino acids. Deletions cut 7 bases from V and 6 bases from J, with 8 bases between. CDR3 nucleotides: TGTGCCAGCACGGGGTCCGATACGCAGTATTTT. Protein sequence: CASTGSDTQYF.

This clone was picked up a small number of times. This chain joins TRBV6-6 and TRBJ2-7; 10 bases align to TRBD1. Germline values: CDR1 MNHNY, CDR2 SVGAGI (reference sequence). This CDR3 contains 14 residues. V dropped 6 bases and J dropped 3; count of bases not matched to a gene: 5. The CDR3: CASSTGTGVYEQYF. DNA of the CDR3: TGTGCCAGCAGCACCGGGACAGGGGTCTACGAGCAGTACTTC.

Note on this clone: A junction end diverges from the germline sequence, so it may reflect a read error. V gene TRBV7-7 combines with J gene TRBJ2-1; the D is unclear. The germline CDR1 and CDR2 sequences are SSHAT and FNYEAQ (reference sequence). This CDR3 contains 13 residues. The CDR3 region has the DNA TGTGCTAGCAGCCGAGACGGAGCCTCTTTTCCGTTCTTC. This gives the protein CASSRDGASFPFF.

The chain combines TRBV6-6 with TRBJ1-1; no clear D. This CDR3 has 14 amino acids. Germline V CDR1 and CDR2: MNHNY, SVGAGI (reference sequence). Trimming removed 4 bases from V and 5 bases from J, with 14 bases in between. CDR3 sequence reads: CASSSVEVRTEAFF. CDR3 in DNA: TGTGCCAGCAGTTCCGTAGAAGTTCGGACTGAAGCTTTCTTT.

The chain combines TRBV7-9 with TRBJ1-3; D remains ambiguous. Germline values: CDR1 SEHNR, CDR2 FQNEAQ (reference sequence). This CDR3 is built from 15 residues. V shed 1 base and J shed 0 bases, with 7 bases lying between them. DNA for the CDR3: TGTGCCAGCAGCTTAGGGCACAGCTCTGGAAACACCATATATTTT. It codes for CASSLGHSSGNTIYF.

The sample holds one count of this clone. The CDR3 loop is CASSQNSGNTIYF. The CDR3 bases are TGTGCCAGCAGCCAGAACTCTGGAAACACCATATATTTT. The genes are TRBV12-3 or TRBV12-4 and TRBJ1-3; D uncertain. Trimming cost V 6 bases and J 0 bases, with 6 bases left between them. This CDR3 is 13 amino acids long.

V usage is TRBV6-5 and J usage is TRBJ2-6; D is perhaps TRBD2 (5 bases). Trimming removed 7 bases at V and 0 bases at J, with 10 bases between. Germline CDR1 MNHEY, CDR2 SVGAGI. The CDR3 totals 15 residues. Written as DNA, the CDR3 is TGTGCCAGCACCGGACTTGGCTCTGGGGCCAACGTCCTGACTTTC. Protein: CASTGLGSGANVLTF.

This clone was seen only a few times. V is TRBV4-3 and J is TRBJ2-2, with 7 nucleotides matching TRBD1. Per the germline V gene, CDR1 is LGHNA and CDR2 is YSLEER. CDR3 size: 18 residues. The junction had 16 bases not matched to a gene; V was cut back by 4 bases and J by 5 bases. CDR3 DNA sequence: TGCGCCAGCAGCCCATCGACAGGGAAAGGGGGTAAAACCGGGGAGCTGTTTTTT. This codes for CASSPSTGKGGKTGELFF.

The chain carries TRBV5-6 and TRBJ1-5; perhaps TRBD1 as D (5 bases). V was pared by 0 bases and J by 5 bases, with 9 bases between. CDR1 and CDR2 from the germline V gene are SGHDT and YYEEEE. The CDR3 totals 14 residues. The CDR3 region has the DNA TGTGCCAGCAGCTTGGGACAGTACTATCAGCCCCAGCATTTT. It translates to CASSLGQYYQPQHF. Variable domain in full (rest from reference TRBV5-6 and TRBJ1-5): DAGVTQSPTHLIKTRGQQVTLRCSPKSGHDTVSWYQQALGQGPQFIFQYYEEEERQRGNFPDRFSGHQFPNYSSELNVNALLLGDSALYLCASSLGQYYQPQHFGDGTRLSIL.

The chain couples TRBV27 to TRBJ1-1; D is ambiguous. CDR1 is MNHEY and CDR2 is SMNVEV in the germline V gene (reference sequence). The CDR3 totals 15 residues. V lost 0 bases and J lost 4, with 12 bases in between. The CDR3 reads CASSLSTPGVTEAFF. For the CDR3, the DNA is TGTGCCAGCAGTTTATCGACACCGGGAGTCACTGAAGCTTTCTTT.

This rearrangement joins TRBV6-6 to TRBJ1-6; 12 nucleotides agree with TRBD1. V trimming: 5 bases; J trimming: 3 bases; junction bases outside the gene matches: 8. The CDR3 totals 18 residues. Germline V gene data show CDR1 as MNHNY and CDR2 as SVGAGI (reference sequence). The CDR3 DNA is TGTGCCAGCAGTCCGGGACAGGGGGCTTCAATCTATAATTCACCCCTCCACTTT. Its translation: CASSPGQGASIYNSPLHF.

The chain recombines TRBV15 with TRBJ2-5, with TRBD2 identical over 10 bases. CDR1 and CDR2 from the germline V gene are LNHNV and YYDKDF (reference sequence). Unmatched junction bases numbered 7, after V lost 0 bases and J lost 3 bases. The CDR3 is made up of 17 amino acids. The DNA of the CDR3 is TGTGCCACCAGCAGAGATAGAGGAACTAGCGGGGAAGAGACCCAGTACTTC. Amino acids: CATSRDRGTSGEETQYF. Looking up the rest from reference TRBV15 and TRBJ2-5 gives the full variable domain: DAMVIQNPRYQVTQFGKPVTLSCSQTLNHNVMYWYQQKSSQAPKLLFHYYDKDFNNEADTPDNFQSRRPNTSFCFLDIRSPGLGDTAMYLCATSRDRGTSGEETQYFGPGTRLLVL.